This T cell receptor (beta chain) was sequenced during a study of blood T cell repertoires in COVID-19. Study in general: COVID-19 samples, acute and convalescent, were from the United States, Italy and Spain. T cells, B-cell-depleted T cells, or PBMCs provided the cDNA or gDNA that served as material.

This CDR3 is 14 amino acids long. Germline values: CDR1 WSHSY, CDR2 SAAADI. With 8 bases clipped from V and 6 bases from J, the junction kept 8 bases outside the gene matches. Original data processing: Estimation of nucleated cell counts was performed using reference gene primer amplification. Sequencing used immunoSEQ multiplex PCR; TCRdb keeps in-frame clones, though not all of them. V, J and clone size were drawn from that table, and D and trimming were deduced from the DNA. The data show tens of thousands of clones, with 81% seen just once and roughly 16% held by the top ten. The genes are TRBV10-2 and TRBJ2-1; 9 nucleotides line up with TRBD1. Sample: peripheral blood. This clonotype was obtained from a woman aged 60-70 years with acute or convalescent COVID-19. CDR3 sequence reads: CASARTGVLNEQFF. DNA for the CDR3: TGCGCCAGCGCTAGGACAGGGGTCCTCAATGAGCAGTTCTTC.